This TCR beta chain was sequenced in a study of metastatic and nonmetastatic thyroid tumors. For the study at large: Samples came from malignant and benign thyroid patients, and repertoires were compared across blood and tumor or nodule tissue.

This clone was observed a few times. TCRdb reprocessed the PCR reads via MiXCR. Altogether 30,000 to 35,000 clones are present, around 33% being singletons, with the ten largest covering about 15%. This CDR3 has 15 residues. The germline CDR1 and CDR2 sequences are DFQATT and SNEGSKA (reference sequence). Trimming left V 0 bases short and J 1 base short, with 12 bases between. No treatment had been given to any patient before thyroid surgery. Specimen: tumor tissue. The receptor was derived from a female donor with papillary thyroid cancer or a benign thyroid nodule (not recorded which). Some clones in this sample may be carry-over from other donors' samples. The chain has TRBV20-1 and TRBJ1-1; D ambiguous. The CDR3 sequence: CSARDPADRNTEAFF. The CDR3 DNA follows: TGCAGTGCTAGAGATCCGGCAGATAGGAACACTGAAGCTTTCTTT.